Each of the 3 T cell receptor beta chains below was sequenced from the same sample in a study of T cell repertoires in cytomegalovirus infection. Antigen specificity for these receptors is unknown. Each CDR3 protein is one row after TCRdb ran MiXCR on the reads. The sample holds fewer than 1,000,000 distinct CDR3 sequences, roughly 30% seen once. Specimen: cultured CD8+ T cells from PBMCs, collected from culture after CMV antigen stimulation. The receptors shown here come from a human donor in good health (CMV status not recorded). Some clones in this sample may be carry-over from other donors' samples.

This clonotype was counted only a few times. The rearrangement joins TRBV6-1 to TRBJ1-3; D is ambiguous. Germline V lookup: CDR1 MNHNS, CDR2 SASEGT. The CDR3 is 16 residues long. The V end lost 7 bases, the J end lost 1 base, and 17 bases lay between the germline ends. Here the CDR3 DNA reads TGTGCCAGCACTCTATGGGTGCTTGCTTCTGGAAACACCATATATTTT. Amino acid sequence: CASTLWVLASGNTIYF.

This clonotype was detected a few times. The CDR3 loop is CATSRVAAGYNEQFF. The CDR3 nucleotides are TGTGCCACCAGCAGAGTTGCGGCAGGATACAATGAGCAGTTCTTC. The chain has TRBV15 and TRBJ2-1; D is undetermined. The V end lost 1 base, the J end lost 4 bases, and 11 bases lay between the germline ends. Germline values: CDR1 LNHNV, CDR2 YYDKDF (reference sequence). The length of the CDR3 is 15 residues. The variable domain in full, with the rest retrieved from reference TRBV15 and TRBJ2-1, is DAMVIQNPRYQVTQFGKPVTLSCSQTLNHNVMYWYQQKSSQAPKLLFHYYDKDFNNEADTPDNFQSRRPNTSFCFLDIRSPGLGDTAMYLCATSRVAAGYNEQFFGPGTRLTVL.

Only one count was recorded for this clonotype. This chain uses TRBV9 with TRBJ1-2, with 7 positions matching TRBD1. V gave up 5 bases and J gave up 6 bases; unmatched junction bases: 10. The CDR3 contains 14 residues. CDR1 and CDR2 from the germline V gene are SGDLS and YYNGEE. The CDR3 coding sequence is TGTGCCAGCAGATCATCCGACAGGGCTGATGGCTACACCTTC. Encoded protein: CASRSSDRADGYTF.